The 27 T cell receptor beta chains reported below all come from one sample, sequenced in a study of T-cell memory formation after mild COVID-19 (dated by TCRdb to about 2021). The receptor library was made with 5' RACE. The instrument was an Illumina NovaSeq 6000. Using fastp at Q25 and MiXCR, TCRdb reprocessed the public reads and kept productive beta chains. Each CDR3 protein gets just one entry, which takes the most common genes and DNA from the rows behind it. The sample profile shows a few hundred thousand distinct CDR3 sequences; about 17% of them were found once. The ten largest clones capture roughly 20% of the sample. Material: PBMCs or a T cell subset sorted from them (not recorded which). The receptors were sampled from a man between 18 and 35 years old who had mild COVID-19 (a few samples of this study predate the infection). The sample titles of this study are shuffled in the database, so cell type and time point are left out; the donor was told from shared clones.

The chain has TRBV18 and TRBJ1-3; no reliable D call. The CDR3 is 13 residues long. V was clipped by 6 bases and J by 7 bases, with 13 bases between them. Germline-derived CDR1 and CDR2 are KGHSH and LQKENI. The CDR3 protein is CASSPDTGNTIYF. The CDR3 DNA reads TGTGCCAGCTCCCCCGACACCGGGAACACCATATATTTT.

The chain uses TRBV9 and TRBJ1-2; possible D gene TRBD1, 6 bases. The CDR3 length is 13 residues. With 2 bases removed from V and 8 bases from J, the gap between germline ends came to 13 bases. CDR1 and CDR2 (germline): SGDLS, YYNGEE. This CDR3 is CASSVQGISGYTF. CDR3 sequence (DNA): TGTGCCAGCAGCGTCCAGGGGATCAGCGGCTACACCTTC.

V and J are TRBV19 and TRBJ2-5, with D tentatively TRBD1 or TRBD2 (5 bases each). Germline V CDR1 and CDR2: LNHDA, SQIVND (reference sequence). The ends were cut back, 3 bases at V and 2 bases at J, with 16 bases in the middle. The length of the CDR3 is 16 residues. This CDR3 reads CASSIGVGDGQETQYF. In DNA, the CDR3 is TGTGCCAGTAGTATCGGGGTCGGGGACGGACAAGAGACCCAGTACTTC.

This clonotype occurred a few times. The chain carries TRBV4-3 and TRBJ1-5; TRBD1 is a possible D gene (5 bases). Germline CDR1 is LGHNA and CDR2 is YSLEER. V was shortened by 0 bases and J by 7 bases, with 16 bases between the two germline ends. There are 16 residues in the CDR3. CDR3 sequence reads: CASSQDRLGGGQPQHF. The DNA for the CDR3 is TGCGCCAGCAGCCAAGATAGGTTGGGGGGAGGACAGCCCCAGCATTTT.

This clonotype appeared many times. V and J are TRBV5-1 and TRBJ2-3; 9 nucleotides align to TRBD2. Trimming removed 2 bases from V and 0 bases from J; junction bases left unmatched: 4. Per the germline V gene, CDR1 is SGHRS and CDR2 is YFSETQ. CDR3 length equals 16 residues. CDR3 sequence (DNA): TGCGCCAGCAGCTTCCTTAGCGGGGGCAGCACAGATACGCAGTATTTT. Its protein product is CASSFLSGGSTDTQYF.

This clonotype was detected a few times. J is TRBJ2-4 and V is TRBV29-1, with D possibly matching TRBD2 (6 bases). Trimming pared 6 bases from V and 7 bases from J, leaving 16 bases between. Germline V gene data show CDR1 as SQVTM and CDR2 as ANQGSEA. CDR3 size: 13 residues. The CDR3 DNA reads TGCAGCGTAGGGCGGGGCCCCGAGAACATTCAGTACTTC. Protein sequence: CSVGRGPENIQYF.

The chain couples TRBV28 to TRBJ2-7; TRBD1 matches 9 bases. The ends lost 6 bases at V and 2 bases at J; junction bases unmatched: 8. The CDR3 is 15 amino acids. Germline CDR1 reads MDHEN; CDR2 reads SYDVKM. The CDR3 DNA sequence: TGTGCCAGCAGACCAAGCGGGACAGGGACCTACGAGCAGTACGTC. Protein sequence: CASRPSGTGTYEQYV.

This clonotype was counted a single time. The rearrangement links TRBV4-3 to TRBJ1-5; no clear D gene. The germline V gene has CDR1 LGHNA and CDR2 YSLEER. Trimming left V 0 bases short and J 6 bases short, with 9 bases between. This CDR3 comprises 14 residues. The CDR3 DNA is TGCGCCAGCAGCCAAGAGATTCGTGTTCAGCCCCAGCATTTT. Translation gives CASSQEIRVQPQHF.

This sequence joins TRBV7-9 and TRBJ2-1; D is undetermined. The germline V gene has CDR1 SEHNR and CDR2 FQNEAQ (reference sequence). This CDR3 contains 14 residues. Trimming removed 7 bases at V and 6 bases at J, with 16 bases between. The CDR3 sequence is CASNPGHGGNEQFF. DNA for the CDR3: TGTGCCAGCAACCCCGGGCACGGTGGCAATGAGCAGTTCTTC.

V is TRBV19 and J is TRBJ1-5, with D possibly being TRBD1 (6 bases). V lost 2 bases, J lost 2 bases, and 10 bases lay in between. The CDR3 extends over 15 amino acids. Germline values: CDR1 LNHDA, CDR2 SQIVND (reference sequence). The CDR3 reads CASSITGAGNQPQHF. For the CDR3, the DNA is TGTGCCAGTAGTATAACGGGGGCCGGCAATCAGCCCCAGCATTTT.

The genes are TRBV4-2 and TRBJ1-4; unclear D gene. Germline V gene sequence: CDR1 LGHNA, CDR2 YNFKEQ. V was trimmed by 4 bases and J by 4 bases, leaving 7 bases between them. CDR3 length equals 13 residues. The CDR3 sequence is CASSREVNEKLFF. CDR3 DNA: TGTGCCAGCAGCCGGGAGGTTAATGAAAAACTGTTTTTT.

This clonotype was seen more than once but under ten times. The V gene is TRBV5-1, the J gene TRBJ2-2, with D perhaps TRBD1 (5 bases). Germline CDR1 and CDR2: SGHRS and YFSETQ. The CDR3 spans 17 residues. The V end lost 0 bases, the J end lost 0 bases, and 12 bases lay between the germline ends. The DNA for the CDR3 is TGCGCCAGCAGCTTGGCCCCCGACAGTTCGAACACCGGGGAGCTGTTTTTT. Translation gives CASSLAPDSSNTGELFF.

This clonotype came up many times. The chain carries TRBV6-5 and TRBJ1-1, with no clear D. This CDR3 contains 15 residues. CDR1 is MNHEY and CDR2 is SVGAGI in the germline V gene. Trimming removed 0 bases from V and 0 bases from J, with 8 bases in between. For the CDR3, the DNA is TGTGCCAGCAGTTACTCCTCAGGCATGAACACTGAAGCTTTCTTT. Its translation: CASSYSSGMNTEAFF.

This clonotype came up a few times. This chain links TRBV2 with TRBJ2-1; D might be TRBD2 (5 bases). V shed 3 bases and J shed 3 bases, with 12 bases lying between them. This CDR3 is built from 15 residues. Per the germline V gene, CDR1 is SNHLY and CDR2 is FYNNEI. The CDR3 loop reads CASSERAGVYNEQFF. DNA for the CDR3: TGTGCCAGCAGTGAGCGGGCAGGAGTCTACAATGAGCAGTTCTTC. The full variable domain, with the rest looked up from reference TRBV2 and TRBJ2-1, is EPEVTQTPSHQVTQMGQEVILRCVPISNHLYFYWYRQILGQKVEFLVSFYNNEISEKSEIFDDQFSVERPDGSNFTLKIRSTKLEDSAMYFCASSERAGVYNEQFFGPGTRLTVL.

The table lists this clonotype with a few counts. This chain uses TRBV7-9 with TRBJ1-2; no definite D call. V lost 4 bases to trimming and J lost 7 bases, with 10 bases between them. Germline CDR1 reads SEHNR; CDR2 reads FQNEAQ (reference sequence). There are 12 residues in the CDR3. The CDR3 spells CASSSGASGYTF. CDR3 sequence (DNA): TGTGCCAGCAGCTCCGGCGCCTCTGGCTACACCTTC. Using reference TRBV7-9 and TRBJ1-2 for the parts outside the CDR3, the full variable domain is DTGVSQNPRHKITKRGQNVTFRCDPISEHNRLYWYRQTLGQGPEFLTYFQNEAQLEKSRLLSDRFSAERPKGSFSTLEIQRTEQGDSAMYLCASSSGASGYTFGSGTRLTVV.

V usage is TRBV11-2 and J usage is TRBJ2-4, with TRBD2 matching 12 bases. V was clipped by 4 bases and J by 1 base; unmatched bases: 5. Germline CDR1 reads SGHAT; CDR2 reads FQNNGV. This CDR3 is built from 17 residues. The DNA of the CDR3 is TGTGCCAGCAGCTATCTAGCGGGGGGGCTGGCCAAAAACATTCAGTACTTC. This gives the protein CASSYLAGGLAKNIQYF.

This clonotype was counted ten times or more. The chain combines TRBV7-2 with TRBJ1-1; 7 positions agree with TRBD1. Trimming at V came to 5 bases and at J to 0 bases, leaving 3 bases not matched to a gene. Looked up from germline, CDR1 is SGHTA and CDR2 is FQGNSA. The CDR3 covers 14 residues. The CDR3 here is CASSLGTVNTEAFF. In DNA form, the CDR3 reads TGTGCCAGCAGCCTAGGGACAGTGAACACTGAAGCTTTCTTT.

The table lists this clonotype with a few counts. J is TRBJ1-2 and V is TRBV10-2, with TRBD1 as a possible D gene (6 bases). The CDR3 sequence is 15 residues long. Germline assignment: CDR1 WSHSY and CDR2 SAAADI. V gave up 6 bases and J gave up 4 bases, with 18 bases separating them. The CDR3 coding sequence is TGCGCCAGCAGCCCTAGGGGGGGCTCGGTCTATGGCTACACCTTC. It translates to CASSPRGGSVYGYTF.

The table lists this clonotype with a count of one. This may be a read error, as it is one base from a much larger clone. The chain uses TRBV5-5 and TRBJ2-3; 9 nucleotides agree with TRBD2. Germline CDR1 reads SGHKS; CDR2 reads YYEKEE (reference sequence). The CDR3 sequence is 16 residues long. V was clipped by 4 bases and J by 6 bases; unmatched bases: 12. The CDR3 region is CASSMEAGGWTDTQYF. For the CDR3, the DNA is TGTGCCAGCAGCATGGAAGCGGGGGGCTGGACTGATACGCAGTATTTT.

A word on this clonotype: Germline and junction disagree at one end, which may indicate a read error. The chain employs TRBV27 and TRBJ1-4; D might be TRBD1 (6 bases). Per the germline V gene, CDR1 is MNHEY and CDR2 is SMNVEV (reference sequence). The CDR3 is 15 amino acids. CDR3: CASRGGTTTNEKLIF. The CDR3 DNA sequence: TGTGCCAGCCGAGGGGGAACGACGACTAATGAAAAACTGATTTTT.

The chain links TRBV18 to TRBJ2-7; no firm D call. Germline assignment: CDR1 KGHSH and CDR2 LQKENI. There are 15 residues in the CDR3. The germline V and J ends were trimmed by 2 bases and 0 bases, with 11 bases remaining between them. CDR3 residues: CASSPGSESSYEQYV. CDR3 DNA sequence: TGTGCCAGCTCACCAGGGTCCGAGAGCTCCTACGAGCAGTACGTC.

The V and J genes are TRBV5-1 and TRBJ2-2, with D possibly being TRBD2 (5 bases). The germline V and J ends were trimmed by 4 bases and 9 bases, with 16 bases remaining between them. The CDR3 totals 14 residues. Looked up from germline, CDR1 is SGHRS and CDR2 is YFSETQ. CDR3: CASSPGTQVRELFF. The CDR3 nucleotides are TGCGCCAGCAGCCCGGGAACTCAGGTCCGGGAGCTGTTTTTT. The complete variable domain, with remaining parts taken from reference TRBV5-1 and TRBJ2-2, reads KAGVTQTPRYLIKTRGQQVTLSCSPISGHRSVSWYQQTPGQGLQFLFEYFSETQRNKGNFPGRFSGRQFSNSRSEMNVSTLELGDSALYLCASSPGTQVRELFFGEGSRLTVL.

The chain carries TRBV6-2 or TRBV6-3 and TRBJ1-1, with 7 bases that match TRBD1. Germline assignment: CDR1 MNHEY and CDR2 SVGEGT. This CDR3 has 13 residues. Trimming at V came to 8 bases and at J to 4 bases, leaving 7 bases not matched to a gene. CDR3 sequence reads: CASCASGGTEAFF. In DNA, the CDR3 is TGTGCCAGCTGCGCATCAGGGGGCACTGAAGCTTTCTTT.

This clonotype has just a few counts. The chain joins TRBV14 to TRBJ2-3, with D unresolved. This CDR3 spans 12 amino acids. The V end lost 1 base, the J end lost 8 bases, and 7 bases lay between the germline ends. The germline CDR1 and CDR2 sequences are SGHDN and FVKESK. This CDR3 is CASSQAGGTQYF. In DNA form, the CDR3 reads TGTGCCAGCAGCCAAGCGGGCGGTACGCAGTATTTT.

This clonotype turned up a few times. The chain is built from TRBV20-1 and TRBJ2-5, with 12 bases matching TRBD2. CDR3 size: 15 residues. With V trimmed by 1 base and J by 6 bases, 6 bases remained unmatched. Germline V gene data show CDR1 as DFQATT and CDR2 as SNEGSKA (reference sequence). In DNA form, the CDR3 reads TGCAGTGCTAGAGCTAGCGGGGGGGATTCGAAGACCCAGTACTTC. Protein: CSARASGGDSKTQYF.

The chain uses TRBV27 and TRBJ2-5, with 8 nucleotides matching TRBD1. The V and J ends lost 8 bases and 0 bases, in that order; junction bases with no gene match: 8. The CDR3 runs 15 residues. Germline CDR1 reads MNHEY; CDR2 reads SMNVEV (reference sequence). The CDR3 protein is CASQGDRRYQETQYF. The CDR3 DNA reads TGTGCCAGCCAAGGGGACAGGAGGTACCAAGAGACCCAGTACTTC.

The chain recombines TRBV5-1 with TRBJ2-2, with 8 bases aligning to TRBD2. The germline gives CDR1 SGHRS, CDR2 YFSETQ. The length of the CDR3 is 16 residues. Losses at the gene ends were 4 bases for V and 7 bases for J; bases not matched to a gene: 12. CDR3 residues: CASSPARGAGFGELFF. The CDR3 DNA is TGCGCCAGCAGCCCTGCGCGGGGGGCCGGGTTCGGGGAGCTGTTTTTT.